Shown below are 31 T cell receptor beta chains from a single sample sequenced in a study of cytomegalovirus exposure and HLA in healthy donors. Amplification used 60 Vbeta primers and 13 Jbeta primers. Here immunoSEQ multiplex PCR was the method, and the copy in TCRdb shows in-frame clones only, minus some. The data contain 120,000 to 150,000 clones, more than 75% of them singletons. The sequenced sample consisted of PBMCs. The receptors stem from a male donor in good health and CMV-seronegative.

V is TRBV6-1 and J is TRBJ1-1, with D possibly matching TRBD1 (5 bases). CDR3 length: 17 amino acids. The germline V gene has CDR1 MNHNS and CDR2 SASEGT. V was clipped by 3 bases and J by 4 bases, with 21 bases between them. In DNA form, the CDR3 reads TGTGCCAGCAGTGATCTAGGGCCCATCAGGGAGGGCACTGAAGCTTTCTTT. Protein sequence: CASSDLGPIREGTEAFF.

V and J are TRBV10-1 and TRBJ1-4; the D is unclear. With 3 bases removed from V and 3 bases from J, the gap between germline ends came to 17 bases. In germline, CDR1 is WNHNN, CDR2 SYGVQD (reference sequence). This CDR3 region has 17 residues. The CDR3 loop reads CASSEGPHGFANEKLFF. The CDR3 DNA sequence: TGCGCCAGCAGTGAAGGTCCTCACGGGTTCGCTAATGAAAAACTGTTTTTT.

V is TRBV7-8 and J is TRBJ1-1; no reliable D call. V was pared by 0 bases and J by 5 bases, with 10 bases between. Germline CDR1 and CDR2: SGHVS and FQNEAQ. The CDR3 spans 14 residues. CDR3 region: CASSLAAGSTEAFF. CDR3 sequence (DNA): TGTGCCAGCAGCTTAGCGGCGGGGAGTACTGAAGCTTTCTTT.

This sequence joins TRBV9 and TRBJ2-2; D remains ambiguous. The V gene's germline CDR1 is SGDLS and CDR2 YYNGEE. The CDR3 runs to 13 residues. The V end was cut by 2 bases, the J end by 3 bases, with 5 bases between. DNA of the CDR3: TGTGCCAGCAGCGTTTTAGACACCGGGGAGCTGTTTTTT. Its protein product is CASSVLDTGELFF.

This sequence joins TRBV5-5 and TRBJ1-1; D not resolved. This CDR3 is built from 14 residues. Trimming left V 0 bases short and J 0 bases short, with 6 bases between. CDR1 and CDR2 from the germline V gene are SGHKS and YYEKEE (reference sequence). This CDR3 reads CASSLGAVNTEAFF. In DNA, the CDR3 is TGTGCCAGCAGCTTGGGGGCCGTGAACACTGAAGCTTTCTTT.

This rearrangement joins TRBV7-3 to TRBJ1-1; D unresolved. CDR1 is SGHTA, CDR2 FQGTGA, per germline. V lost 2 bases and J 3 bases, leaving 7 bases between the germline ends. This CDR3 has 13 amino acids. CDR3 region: CASSLYGYTEAFF. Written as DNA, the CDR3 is TGTGCCAGCAGCTTATACGGTTACACTGAAGCTTTCTTT. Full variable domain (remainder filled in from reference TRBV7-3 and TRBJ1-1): GAGVSQTPSNKVTEKGKYVELRCDPISGHTALYWYRQSLGQGPEFLIYFQGTGAADDSGLPNDRFFAVRPEGSVSTLKIQRTERGDSAVYLCASSLYGYTEAFFGQGTRLTVV.

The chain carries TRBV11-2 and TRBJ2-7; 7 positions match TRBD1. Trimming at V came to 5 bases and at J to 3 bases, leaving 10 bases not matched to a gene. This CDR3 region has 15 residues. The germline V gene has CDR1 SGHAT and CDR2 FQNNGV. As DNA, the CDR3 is TGTGCCAGCAGCAACCCGGGACAGATTCGCTACGAGCAGTACTTC. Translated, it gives CASSNPGQIRYEQYF.

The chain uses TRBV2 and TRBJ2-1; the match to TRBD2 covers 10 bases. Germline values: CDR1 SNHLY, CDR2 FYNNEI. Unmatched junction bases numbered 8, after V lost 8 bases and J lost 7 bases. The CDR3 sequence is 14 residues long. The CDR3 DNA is TGTGCCAGCGCTATCCAGCGGGGGGGAAATGAGCAGTTCTTC. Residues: CASAIQRGGNEQFF.

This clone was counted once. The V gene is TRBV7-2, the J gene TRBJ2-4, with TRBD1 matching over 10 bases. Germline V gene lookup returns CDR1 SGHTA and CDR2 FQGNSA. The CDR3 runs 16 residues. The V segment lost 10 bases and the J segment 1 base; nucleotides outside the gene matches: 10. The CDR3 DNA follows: TGTGCCAAAGAGACAGGGGGCTGTGGGGCCAAAAACATTCAGTACTTC. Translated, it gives CAKETGGCGAKNIQYF.

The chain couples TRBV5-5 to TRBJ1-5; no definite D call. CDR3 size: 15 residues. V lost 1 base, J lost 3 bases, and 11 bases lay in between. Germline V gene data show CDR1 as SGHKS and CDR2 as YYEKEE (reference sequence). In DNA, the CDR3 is TGTGCCAGCAGCTTGAGTCCGGGAAACAATCAGCCCCAGCATTTT. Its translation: CASSLSPGNNQPQHF.

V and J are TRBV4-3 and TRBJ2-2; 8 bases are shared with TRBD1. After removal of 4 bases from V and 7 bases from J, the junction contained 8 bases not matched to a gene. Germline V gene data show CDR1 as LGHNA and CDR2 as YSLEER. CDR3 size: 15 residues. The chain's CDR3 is CASSLAGQGGGELFF. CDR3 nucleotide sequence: TGCGCCAGCAGCCTCGCCGGACAGGGTGGCGGGGAGCTGTTTTTT.

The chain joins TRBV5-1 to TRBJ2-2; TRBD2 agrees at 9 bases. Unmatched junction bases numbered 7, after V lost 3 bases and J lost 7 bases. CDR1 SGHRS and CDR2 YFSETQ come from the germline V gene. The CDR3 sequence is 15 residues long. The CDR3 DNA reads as TGCGCCAGCAGCTCCCGAGCGGGGGGAATCGGGGAGCTGTTTTTT. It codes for CASSSRAGGIGELFF.

The CDR3 reads CASSATGTGGSGYTF. CDR3 nucleotides: TGTGCCAGCAGTGCAACCGGGACAGGGGGCTCTGGCTACACCTTC. The V call is TRBV6-6, the J call TRBJ1-2; TRBD1 matches 12 bases. J lost 7 bases, V lost 5 bases, and 8 bases had no gene match. There are 15 residues in the CDR3. Germline CDR1 and CDR2: MNHNY and SVGAGI (reference sequence).

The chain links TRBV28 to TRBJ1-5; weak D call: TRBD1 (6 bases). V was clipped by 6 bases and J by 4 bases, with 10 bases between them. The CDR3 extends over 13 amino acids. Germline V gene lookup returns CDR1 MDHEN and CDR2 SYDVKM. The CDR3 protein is CASSPGQNQPQHF. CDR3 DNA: TGTGCCAGCAGCCCGGGACAAAATCAGCCCCAGCATTTT.

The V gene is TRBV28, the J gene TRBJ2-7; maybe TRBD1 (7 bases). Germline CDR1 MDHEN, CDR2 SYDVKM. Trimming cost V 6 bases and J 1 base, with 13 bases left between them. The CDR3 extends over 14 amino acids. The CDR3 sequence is CASRQGGASYEQYF. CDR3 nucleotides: TGTGCCAGCAGGCAGGGGGGTGCGTCCTACGAGCAGTACTTC.

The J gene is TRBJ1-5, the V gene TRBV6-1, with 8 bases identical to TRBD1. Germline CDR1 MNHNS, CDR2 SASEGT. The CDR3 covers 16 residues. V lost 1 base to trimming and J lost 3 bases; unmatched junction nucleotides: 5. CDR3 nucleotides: TGTGCCAGCAGTGAAGGCTGGACAGGGCTCAATCAGCCCCAGCATTTT. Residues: CASSEGWTGLNQPQHF.

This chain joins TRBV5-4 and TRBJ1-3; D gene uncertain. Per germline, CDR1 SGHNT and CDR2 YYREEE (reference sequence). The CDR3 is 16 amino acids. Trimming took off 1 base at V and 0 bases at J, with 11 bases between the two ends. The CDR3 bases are TGTGCCAGCAGCTTGAGTCCCGGGAGCTCTGGAAACACCATATATTTT. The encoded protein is CASSLSPGSSGNTIYF.

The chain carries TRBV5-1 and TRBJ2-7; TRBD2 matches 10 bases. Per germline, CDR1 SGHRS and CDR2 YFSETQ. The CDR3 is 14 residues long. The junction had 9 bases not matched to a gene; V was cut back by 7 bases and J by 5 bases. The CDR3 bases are TGCGCCAGCCGTAGCGGGGGGCGTTGGGACGAGCAGTACTTC. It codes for CASRSGGRWDEQYF.

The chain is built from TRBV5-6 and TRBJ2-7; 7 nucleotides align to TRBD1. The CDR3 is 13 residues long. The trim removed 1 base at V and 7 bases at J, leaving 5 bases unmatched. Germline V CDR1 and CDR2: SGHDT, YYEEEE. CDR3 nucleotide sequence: TGTGCCAGCAGCTTGACCGGGACAGATGAGCAGTACTTC. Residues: CASSLTGTDEQYF.

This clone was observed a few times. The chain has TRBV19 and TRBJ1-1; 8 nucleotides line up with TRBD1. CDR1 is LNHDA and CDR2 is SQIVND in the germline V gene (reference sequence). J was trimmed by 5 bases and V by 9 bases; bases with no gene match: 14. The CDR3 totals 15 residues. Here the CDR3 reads CASRYPGGAGTEAFF. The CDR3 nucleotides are TGTGCCAGCCGCTACCCAGGGGGCGCGGGGACTGAAGCTTTCTTT.

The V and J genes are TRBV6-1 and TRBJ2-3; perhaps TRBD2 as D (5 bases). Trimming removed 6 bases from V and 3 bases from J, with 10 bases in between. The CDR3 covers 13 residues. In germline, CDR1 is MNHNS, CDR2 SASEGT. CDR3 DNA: TGTGCCAGCAGGTGGGGAGAGACAGATACGCAGTATTTT. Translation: CASRWGETDTQYF.

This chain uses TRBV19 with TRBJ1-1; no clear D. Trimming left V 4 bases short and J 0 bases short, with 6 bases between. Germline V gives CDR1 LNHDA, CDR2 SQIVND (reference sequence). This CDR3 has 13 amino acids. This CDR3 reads CASSTTVNTEAFF. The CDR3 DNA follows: TGTGCCAGTAGTACTACCGTGAACACTGAAGCTTTCTTT.

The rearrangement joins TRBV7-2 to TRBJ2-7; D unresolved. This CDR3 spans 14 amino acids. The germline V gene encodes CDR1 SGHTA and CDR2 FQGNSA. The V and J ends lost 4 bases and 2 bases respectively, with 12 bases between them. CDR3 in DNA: TGTGCCAGCAGCTCGCGACAAGGTACCTACGAGCAGTACTTC. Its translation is CASSSRQGTYEQYF.

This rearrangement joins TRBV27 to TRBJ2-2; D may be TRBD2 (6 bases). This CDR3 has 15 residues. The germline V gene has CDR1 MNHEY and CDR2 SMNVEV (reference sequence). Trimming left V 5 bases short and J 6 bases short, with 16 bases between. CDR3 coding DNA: TGTGCCAGCAGTCCTTCTTGGGGGGTCCCCGGGGAGCTGTTTTTT. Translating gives CASSPSWGVPGELFF.

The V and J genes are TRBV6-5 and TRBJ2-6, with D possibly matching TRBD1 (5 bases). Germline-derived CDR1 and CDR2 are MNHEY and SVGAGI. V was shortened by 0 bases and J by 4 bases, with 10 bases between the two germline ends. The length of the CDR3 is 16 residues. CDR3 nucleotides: TGTGCCAGCAGTTACTCGAAGGGGTACGGGGCCAACGTCCTGACTTTC. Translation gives CASSYSKGYGANVLTF.

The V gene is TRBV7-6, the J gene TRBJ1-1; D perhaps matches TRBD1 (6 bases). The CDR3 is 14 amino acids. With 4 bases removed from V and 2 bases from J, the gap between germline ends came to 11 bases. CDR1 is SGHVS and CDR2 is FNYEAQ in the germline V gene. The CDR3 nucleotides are TGTGCCAGCAGCTATTTGACAGGTAACACTGAAGCTTTCTTT. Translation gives CASSYLTGNTEAFF.

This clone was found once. The DNA of the CDR3 is TGTGCCACCAGCAGAGATGGCAGGGGGCACTCCTACGAGCAGTACTTC. It yields the protein CATSRDGRGHSYEQYF. The chain couples TRBV15 to TRBJ2-7; 8 nucleotides line up with TRBD1. CDR1 and CDR2 from the germline V gene are LNHNV and YYDKDF (reference sequence). The CDR3 has 16 amino acids. Trimming cost V 0 bases and J 0 bases; bases outside gene matches: 4.

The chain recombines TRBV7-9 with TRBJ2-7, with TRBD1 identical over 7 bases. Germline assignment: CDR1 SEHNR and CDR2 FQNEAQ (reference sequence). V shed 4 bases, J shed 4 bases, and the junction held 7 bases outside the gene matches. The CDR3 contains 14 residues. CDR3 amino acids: CASSSQGVGYEQYF. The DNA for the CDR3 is TGTGCCAGCAGCTCCCAGGGGGTAGGGTACGAGCAGTACTTC. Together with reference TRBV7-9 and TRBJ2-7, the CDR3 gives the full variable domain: DTGVSQNPRHKITKRGQNVTFRCDPISEHNRLYWYRQTLGQGPEFLTYFQNEAQLEKSRLLSDRFSAERPKGSFSTLEIQRTEQGDSAMYLCASSSQGVGYEQYFGPGTRLTVT.

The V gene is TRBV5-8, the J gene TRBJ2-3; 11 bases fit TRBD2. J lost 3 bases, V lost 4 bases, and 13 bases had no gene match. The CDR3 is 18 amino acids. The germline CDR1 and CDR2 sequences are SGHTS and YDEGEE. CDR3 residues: CASSQTFYSGGATDTQYF. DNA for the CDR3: TGTGCCAGCAGCCAAACATTCTATAGCGGGGGGGCGACAGATACGCAGTATTTT.

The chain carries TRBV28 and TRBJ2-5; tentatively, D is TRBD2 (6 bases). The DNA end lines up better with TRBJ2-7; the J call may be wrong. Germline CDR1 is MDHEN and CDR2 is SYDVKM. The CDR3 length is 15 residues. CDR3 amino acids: CASSLAGTIGYEQYF. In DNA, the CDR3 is TGTGCCAGCAGTTTGGCGGGGACCATCGGGTACGAGCAGTACTTC.

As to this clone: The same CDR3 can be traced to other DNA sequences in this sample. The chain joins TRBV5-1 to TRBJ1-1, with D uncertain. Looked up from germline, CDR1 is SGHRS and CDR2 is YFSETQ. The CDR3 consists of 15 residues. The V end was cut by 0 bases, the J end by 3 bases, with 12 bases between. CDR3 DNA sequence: TGCGCCAGCAGCTTGGATAATCCCGGGGACACTGAAGCTTTCTTT. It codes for CASSLDNPGDTEAFF.